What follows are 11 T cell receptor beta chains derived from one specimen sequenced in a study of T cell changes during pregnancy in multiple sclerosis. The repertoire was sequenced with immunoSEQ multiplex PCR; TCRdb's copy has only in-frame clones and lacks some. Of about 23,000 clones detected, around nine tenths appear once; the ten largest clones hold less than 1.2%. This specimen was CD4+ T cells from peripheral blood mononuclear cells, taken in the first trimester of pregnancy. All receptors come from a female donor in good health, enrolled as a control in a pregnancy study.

The CDR3 DNA sequence: TGCAGCGTGCGACAGGGAAGGGAGACCCAGTACTTC. This codes for CSVRQGRETQYF. V is TRBV29-1 and J is TRBJ2-5; 7 nucleotides line up with TRBD1. CDR1 is SQVTM and CDR2 is ANQGSEA in the germline V gene. This CDR3 comprises 12 residues. V was pared by 6 bases and J by 5 bases, with 6 bases of the junction left unmatched.

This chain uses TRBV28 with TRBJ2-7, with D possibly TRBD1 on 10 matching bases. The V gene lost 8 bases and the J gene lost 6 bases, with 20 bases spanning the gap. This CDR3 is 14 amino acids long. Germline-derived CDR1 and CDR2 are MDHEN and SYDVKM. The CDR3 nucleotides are TGTGCCAGCGGACAGGGGGGACTAGCAAGCGAGCAGTACTTC. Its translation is CASGQGGLASEQYF.

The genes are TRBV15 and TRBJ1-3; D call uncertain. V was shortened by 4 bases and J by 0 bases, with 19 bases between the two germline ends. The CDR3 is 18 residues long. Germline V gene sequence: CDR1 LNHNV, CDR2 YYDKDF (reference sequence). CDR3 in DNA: TGTGCCACCAGCAATCCCCGATCCAGTTGGGCCTCTGGAAACACCATATATTTT. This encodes CATSNPRSSWASGNTIYF. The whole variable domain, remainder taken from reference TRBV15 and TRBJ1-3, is DAMVIQNPRYQVTQFGKPVTLSCSQTLNHNVMYWYQQKSSQAPKLLFHYYDKDFNNEADTPDNFQSRRPNTSFCFLDIRSPGLGDTAMYLCATSNPRSSWASGNTIYFGEGSWLTVV.

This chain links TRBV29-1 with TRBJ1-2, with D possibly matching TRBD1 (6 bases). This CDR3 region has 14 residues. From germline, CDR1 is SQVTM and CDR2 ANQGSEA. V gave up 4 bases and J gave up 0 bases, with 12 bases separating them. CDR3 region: CSVVTGSTNYGYTF. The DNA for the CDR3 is TGCAGCGTTGTAACAGGGTCGACTAACTATGGCTACACCTTC.

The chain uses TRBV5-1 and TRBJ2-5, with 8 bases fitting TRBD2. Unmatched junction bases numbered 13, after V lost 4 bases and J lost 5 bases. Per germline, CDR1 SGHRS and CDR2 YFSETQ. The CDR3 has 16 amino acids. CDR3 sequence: CASSGGTGGGRETQYF. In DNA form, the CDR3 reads TGCGCCAGCAGCGGAGGGACGGGGGGGGGCCGGGAGACCCAGTACTTC.

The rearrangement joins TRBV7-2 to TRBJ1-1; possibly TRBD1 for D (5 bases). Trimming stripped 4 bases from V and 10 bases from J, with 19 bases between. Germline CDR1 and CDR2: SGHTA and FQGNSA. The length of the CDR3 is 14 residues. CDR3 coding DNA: TGTGCCAGCAGCTACCCAGCGGGGGGAGGAATAGCTTTCTTT. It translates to CASSYPAGGGIAFF.

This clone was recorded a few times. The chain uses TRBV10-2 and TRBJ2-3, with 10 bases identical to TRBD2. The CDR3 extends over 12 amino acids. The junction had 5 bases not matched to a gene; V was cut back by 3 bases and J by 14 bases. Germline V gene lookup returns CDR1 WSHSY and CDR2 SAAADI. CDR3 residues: CASSDRTSGPYF. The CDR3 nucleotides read TGCGCCAGCAGTGATAGGACTAGCGGTCCGTATTTT.

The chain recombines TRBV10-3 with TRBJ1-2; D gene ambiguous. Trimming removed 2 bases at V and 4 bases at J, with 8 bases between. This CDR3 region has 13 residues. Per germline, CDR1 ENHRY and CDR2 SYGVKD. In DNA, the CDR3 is TGTGCCATCAGTGAGGTCTACCGCTATGGCTACACCTTC. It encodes CAISEVYRYGYTF.

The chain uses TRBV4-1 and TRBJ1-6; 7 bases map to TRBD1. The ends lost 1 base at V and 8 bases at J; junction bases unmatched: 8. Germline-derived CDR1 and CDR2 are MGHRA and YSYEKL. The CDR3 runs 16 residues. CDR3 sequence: CASSQVPGQTYSPLHF. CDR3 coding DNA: TGCGCCAGCAGCCAAGTCCCGGGACAGACCTATTCACCCCTCCACTTT.

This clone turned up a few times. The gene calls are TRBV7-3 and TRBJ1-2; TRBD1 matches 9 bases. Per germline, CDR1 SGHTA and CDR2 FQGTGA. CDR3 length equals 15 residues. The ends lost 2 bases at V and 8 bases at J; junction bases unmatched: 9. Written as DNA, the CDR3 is TGTGCCAGCAGCTTACCCATGGACAGGGGAGACGGCTACACCTTC. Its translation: CASSLPMDRGDGYTF.

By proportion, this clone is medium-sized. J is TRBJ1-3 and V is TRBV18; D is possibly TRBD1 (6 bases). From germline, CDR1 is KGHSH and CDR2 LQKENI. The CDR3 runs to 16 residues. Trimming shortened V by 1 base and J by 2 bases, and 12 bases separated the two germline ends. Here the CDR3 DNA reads TGTGCCAGCTCACCACTGGGGGCGGCTGCTGGAAACACCATATATTTT. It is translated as CASSPLGAAAGNTIYF.